Listed below are T cell receptor beta chains from one sample, sequenced in a study of blood T cell repertoires in COVID-19. TCRdb's copy holds only in-frame clones and misses some; the assay was immunoSEQ multiplex PCR. Counted here are about 380,000 clones, approximately 90% occurring once; the ten biggest clones make up roughly 1.2%. Sequencing was done on a sample of PBMCs or T cells enriched from blood (not recorded which). The source is a woman aged 18-35 years who had recovered from COVID-19. CDR3s include the opening cysteine and the closing phenylalanine or tryptophan.

V	CDR3
TRBV28	CATFNTEAFF
TRBV6-2/TRBV6-3	CASSADKASYGYTF
TRBV7-2	CASSSRLAGLYNEQFF
TRBV3-1/TRBV3-2	CASSQGTLAELYGQYF
TRBV9	CASSVAQGAGSPLHF
TRBV7-8	CASSARQRTAYGYTF
TRBV2	CASRTGAGNSPLHF
TRBV14	CASSQATGLNYGYTF
TRBV28	CASRDRDSRGYTF
TRBV12-3/TRBV12-4	CASSPVLGDTQYF
TRBV5-5	CASSPGGGGVNQPQHF
TRBV4-2	CASSPLGGEQFF
TRBV7-9	CASSLGTPEAFF
TRBV4-2	CASSQVLAGAYNEQFF
TRBV11-2	CASSPYPSGDNEQFF
TRBV2	CASRAGQGNEKLFF
TRBV7-8	CASSGAMGQGRLSPLHF
TRBV6-2/TRBV6-3	CASSYSSGLLEDTQYF
TRBV7-2	CASSSHPRGYTGELFF
TRBV7-9	CASSSGQGHEQYF
TRBV5-1	CASSLAFLGLSTDTQYF
TRBV11-2	CASSLDVSGTGFLSDEQYF